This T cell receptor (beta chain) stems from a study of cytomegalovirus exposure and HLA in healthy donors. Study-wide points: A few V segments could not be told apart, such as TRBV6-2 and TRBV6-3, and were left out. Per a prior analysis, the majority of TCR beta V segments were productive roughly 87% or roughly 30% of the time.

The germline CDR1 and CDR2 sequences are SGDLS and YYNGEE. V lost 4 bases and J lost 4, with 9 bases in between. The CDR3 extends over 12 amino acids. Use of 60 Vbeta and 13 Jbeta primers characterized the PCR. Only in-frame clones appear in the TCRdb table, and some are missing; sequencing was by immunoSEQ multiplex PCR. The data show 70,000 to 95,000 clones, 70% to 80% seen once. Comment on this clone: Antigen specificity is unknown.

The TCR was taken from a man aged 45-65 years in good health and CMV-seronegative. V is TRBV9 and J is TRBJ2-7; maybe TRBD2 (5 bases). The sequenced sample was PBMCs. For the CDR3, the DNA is TGTGCCAGCAGCCGGGAAGATTACGAGCAGTACTTC. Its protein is CASSREDYEQYF. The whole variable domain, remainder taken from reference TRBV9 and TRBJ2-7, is DSGVTQTPKHLITATGQRVTLRCSPRSGDLSVYWYQQSLDQGLQFLIQYYNGEERAKGNILERFSAQQFPDLHSELNLSSLELGDSALYFCASSREDYEQYFGPGTRLTVT.